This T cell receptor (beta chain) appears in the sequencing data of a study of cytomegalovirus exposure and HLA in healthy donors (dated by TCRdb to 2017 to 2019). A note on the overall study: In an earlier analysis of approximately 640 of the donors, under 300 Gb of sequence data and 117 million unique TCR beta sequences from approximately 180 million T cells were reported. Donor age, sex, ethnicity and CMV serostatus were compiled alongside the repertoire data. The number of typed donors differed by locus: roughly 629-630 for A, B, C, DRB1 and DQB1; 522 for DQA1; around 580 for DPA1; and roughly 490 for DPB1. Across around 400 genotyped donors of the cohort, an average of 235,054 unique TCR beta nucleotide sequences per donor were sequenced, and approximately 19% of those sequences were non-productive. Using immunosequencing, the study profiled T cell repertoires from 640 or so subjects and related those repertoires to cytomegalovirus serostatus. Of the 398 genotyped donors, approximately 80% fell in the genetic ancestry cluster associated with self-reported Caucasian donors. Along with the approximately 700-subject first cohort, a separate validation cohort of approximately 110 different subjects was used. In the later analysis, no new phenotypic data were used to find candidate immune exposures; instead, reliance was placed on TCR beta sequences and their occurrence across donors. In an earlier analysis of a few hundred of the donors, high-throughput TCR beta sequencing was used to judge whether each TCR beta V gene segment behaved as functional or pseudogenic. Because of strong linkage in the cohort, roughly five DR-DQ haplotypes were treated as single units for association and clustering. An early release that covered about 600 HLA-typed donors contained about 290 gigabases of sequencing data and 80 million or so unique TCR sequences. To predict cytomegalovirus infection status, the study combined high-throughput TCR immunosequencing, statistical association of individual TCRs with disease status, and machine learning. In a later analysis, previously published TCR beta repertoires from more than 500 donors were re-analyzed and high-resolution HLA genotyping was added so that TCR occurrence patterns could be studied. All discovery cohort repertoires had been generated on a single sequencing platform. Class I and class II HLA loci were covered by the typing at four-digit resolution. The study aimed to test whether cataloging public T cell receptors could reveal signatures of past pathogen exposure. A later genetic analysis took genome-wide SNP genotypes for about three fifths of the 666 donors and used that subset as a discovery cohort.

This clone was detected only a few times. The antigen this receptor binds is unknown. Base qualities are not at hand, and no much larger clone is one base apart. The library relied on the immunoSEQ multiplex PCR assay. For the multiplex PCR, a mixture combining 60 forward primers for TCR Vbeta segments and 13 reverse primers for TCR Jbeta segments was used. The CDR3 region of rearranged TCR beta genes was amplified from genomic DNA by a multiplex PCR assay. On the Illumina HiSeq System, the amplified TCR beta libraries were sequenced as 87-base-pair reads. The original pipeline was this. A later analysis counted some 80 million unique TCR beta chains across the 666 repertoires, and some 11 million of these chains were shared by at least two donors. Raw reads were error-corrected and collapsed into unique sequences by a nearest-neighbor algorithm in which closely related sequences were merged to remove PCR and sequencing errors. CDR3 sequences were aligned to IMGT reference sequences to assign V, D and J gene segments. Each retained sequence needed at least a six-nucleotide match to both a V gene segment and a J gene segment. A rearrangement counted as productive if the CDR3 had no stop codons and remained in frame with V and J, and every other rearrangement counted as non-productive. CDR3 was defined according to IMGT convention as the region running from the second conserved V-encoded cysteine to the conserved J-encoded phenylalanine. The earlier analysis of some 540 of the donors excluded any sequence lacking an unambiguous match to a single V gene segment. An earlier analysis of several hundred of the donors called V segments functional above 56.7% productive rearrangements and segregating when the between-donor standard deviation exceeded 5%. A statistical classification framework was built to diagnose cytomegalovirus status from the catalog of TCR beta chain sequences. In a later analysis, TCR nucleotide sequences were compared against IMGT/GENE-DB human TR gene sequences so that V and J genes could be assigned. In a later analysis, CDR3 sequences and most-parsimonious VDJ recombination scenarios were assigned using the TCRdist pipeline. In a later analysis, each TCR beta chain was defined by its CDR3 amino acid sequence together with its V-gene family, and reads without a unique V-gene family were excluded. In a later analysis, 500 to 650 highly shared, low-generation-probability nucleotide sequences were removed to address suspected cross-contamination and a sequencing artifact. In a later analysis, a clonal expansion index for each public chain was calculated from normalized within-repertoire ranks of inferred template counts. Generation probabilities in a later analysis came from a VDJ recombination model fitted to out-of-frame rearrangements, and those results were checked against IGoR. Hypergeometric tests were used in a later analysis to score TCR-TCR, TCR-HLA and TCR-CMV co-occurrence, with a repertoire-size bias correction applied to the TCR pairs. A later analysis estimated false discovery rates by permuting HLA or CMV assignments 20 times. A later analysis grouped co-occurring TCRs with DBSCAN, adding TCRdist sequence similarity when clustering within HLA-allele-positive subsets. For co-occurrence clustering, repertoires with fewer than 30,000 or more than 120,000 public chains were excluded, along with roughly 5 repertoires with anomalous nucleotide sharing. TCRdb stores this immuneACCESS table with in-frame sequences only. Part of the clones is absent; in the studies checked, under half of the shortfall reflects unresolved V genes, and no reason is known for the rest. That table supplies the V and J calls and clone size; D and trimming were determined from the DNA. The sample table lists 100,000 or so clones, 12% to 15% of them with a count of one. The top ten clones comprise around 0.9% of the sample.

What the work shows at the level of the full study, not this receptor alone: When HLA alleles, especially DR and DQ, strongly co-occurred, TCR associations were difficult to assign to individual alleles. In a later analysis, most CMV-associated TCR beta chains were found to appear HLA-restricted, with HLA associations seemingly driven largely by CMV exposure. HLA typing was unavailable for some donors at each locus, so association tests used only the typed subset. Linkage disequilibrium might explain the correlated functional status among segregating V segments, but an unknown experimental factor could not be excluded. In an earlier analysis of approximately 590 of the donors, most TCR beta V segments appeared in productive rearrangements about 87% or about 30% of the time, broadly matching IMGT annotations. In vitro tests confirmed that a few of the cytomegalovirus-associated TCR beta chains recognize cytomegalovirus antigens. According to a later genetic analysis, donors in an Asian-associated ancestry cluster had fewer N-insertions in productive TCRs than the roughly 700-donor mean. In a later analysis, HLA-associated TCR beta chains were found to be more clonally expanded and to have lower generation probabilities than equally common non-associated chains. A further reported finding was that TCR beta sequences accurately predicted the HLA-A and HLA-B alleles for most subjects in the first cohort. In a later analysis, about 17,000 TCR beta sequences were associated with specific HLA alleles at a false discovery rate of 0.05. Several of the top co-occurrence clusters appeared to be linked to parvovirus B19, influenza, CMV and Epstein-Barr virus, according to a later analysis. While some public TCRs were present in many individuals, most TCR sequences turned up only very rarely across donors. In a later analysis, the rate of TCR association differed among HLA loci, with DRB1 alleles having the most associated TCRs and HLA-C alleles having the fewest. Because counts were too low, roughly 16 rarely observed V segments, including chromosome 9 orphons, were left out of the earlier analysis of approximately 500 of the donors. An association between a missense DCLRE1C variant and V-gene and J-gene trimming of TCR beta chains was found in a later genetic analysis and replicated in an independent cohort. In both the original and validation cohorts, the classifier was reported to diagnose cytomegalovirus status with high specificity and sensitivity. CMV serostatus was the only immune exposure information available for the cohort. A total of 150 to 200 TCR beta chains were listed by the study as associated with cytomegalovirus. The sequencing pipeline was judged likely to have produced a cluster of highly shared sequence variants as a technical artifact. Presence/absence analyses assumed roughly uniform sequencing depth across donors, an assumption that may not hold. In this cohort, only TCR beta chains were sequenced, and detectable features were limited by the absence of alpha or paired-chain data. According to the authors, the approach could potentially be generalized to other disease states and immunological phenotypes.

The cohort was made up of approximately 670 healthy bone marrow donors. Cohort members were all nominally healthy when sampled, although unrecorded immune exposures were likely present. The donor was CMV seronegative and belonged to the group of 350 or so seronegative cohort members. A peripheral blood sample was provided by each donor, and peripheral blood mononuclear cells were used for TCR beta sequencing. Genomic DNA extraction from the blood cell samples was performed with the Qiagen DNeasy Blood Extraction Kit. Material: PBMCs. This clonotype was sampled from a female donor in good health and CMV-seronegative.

The DNA sequence is given as TGTGCCAGCAGCTTGGCGGCGGAAGCGGGAGGGGGCGAGCAGTACTTC. Translated, this gives CASSLAAEAGGGEQYF. The rearrangement joined TRBV5-6 to TRBJ2-7; 10 bases in the junction line up with TRBD2. Clipping removes 0 bases from V and 6 bases from J, with 9 as the unmatched junction base count. According to the germline V gene, CDR1 reads SGHDT and CDR2 reads YYEEEE. The CDR3, cysteine through phenylalanine, is 16 amino acids long. Of the read, only the CDR3 DNA is kept; its 48 bases are in frame from base 1.